A single sample is the source of the 7 T cell receptor beta chains below, sequenced in a study of blood T cell repertoires in COVID-19. Data came from immunoSEQ multiplex PCR; TCRdb stores just in-frame clones and leaves some out. The top ten clones hold roughly 15% of a sample with about 88,000 clones, about 84% of them seen once. Material for sequencing was peripheral blood. The receptors originated from a woman in her 70s with acute or convalescent COVID-19.

The rearrangement uses TRBV10-2 and TRBJ1-5; 7 positions agree with TRBD1. Trimming at V came to 8 bases and at J to 7 bases, leaving 8 bases not matched to a gene. The CDR3 sequence is 13 residues long. Germline CDR1 reads WSHSY; CDR2 reads SAAADI. The CDR3 loop reads CASCDRVSQPQHF. DNA for the CDR3: TGCGCCAGCTGCGACAGGGTTAGCCAGCCCCAGCATTTT.

The rearrangement links TRBV29-1 to TRBJ2-1, with TRBD1 identical over 10 bases. The junction had 4 bases not matched to a gene; V was cut back by 7 bases and J by 1 base. CDR1 is SQVTM, CDR2 ANQGSEA, per germline. CDR3 length: 14 residues. The CDR3 spells CSDRQGASYNEQFF. In DNA, the CDR3 is TGCAGCGACAGACAGGGGGCGTCCTACAATGAGCAGTTCTTC.

The V call is TRBV28, the J call TRBJ1-2; D remains unclear. CDR1 MDHEN and CDR2 SYDVKM come from the germline V gene. The CDR3 has 12 amino acids. Deletions cut 10 bases from V and 3 bases from J, with 12 bases between. The CDR3 loop is CAIRRGDYGYTF. In DNA, the CDR3 is TGTGCCATCAGACGGGGAGACTATGGCTACACCTTC.

The V gene is TRBV11-2, the J gene TRBJ2-2; D not resolved. The V end was cut by 1 base, the J end by 3 bases, with 9 bases between. The CDR3 totals 15 residues. The germline CDR1 and CDR2 sequences are SGHAT and FQNNGV. This CDR3 is CASSLVSSYTGELFF. The CDR3 nucleotides read TGTGCCAGCAGCTTAGTGTCCTCTTACACCGGGGAGCTGTTTTTT.

This chain links TRBV12-3 or TRBV12-4 with TRBJ1-2; tentative D call: TRBD1 (5 bases). The CDR3 totals 13 residues. Trimming removed 6 bases from V and 4 bases from J, with 12 bases in between. The CDR3: CASSTTGFYGYTF. In DNA form, the CDR3 reads TGTGCCAGCAGCACAACAGGTTTCTATGGCTACACCTTC.

This clone is a singleton in its sample. The CDR3 spells CASSIPRSAGGADTQYF. The CDR3 DNA is TGTGCCAGCAGCATACCCAGATCAGCGGGGGGCGCAGATACGCAGTATTTT. This sequence joins TRBV5-8 and TRBJ2-3; 9 positions match TRBD2. V lost 4 bases to trimming and J lost 4 bases; unmatched junction nucleotides: 13. CDR1 and CDR2 from the germline V gene are SGHTS and YDEGEE. CDR3 length equals 17 residues.

The chain is built from TRBV4-1 and TRBJ1-1, with 7 bases aligning to TRBD1. The V gene end was trimmed by 1 base and the J gene end by 1 base; junction bases not matched to a gene: 0. This CDR3 contains 14 residues. Germline V lookup: CDR1 MGHRA, CDR2 YSYEKL. The CDR3 DNA reads TGCGCCAGCAGCCAAGGACAGGGGAACACTGAAGCTTTCTTT. Amino acids: CASSQGQGNTEAFF.